The clone carrying this TCR beta chain was counted between two and nine times. In the original analysis: Amplification with reference gene primers provided the estimates of nucleated cell counts. Assay: immunoSEQ multiplex PCR; the TCRdb copy retains only in-frame clones and omits some. That table supplies the V and J calls and clone size; D and trimming were determined from the DNA. The sample lists approximately 240,000 clones; 80% to 95% were seen once. The data stem from a study of blood T cell repertoires in COVID-19. V gave up 2 bases and J gave up 3 bases; unmatched junction bases: 7. The CDR3 spans 18 residues. Germline V lookup: CDR1 LGHDT, CDR2 YNNKEL (reference sequence). The study drew participants aged about 18 to 95 years from roughly 25 US areas. What the recovered Cohort 3 donors had was two negative PCRs, clearance, or symptom resolution.

The source material was PBMCs or T cells enriched from blood (not recorded which). J is TRBJ1-6 and V is TRBV3-1 (or the pseudogene TRBV3-2); TRBD1 agrees at 10 bases. This TCR was recovered from a woman aged 18-35 years who had recovered from COVID-19. The CDR3 sequence: CASSQSPGQGFYNSPLHF. CDR3 DNA sequence: TGTGCCAGCAGCCAATCCCCGGGACAGGGGTTCTATAATTCACCCCTCCACTTT.